Below are 22 T cell receptor beta chains sequenced from a single sample in a study of blood T cell repertoires in COVID-19. Here immunoSEQ multiplex PCR was the method, and the copy in TCRdb shows in-frame clones only, minus some. The profile shows 88,000 or so clones, 65% to 90% of them singletons. Sample: peripheral blood. The receptors stem from a man between 60 and 70 years old with acute or convalescent COVID-19.

This sequence joins TRBV28 and TRBJ2-4; TRBD1 is a possible D gene (5 bases). The CDR3 runs to 16 residues. V lost 5 bases and J 7 bases, leaving 21 bases between the germline ends. CDR1 is MDHEN and CDR2 is SYDVKM in the germline V gene. CDR3 protein: CASSQLFDSFGNIQYF. The CDR3, as DNA: TGTGCCAGCAGTCAGTTGTTCGACAGTTTTGGGAACATTCAGTACTTC.

V usage is TRBV5-6 and J usage is TRBJ1-2; D ambiguous. The CDR3 covers 13 residues. CDR1 and CDR2 from the germline V gene are SGHDT and YYEEEE. The V gene lost 3 bases and the J gene lost 6 bases, with 12 bases spanning the gap. CDR3 coding DNA: TGTGCCAGCAGCTACCGGTGGAGGGATGGCTACACCTTC. It specifies CASSYRWRDGYTF.

The V gene is TRBV14, the J gene TRBJ1-5; D is uncertain. Germline CDR1 reads SGHDN; CDR2 reads FVKESK. The CDR3 has 14 residues. Trimming shortened V by 4 bases and J by 2 bases, and 9 bases separated the two germline ends. CDR3 residues: CASSRAGGNQPQHF. The DNA of the CDR3 is TGTGCCAGCAGCCGAGCCGGGGGCAATCAGCCCCAGCATTTT.

This clone came up once. V usage is TRBV7-2 and J usage is TRBJ2-7; 8 positions agree with TRBD1. The CDR3 length is 15 residues. The V segment lost 2 bases and the J segment 3 bases; nucleotides outside the gene matches: 6. CDR1 SGHTA and CDR2 FQGNSA come from the germline V gene. The CDR3 spells CASSLWDRLNYEQYF. The CDR3 bases are TGTGCCAGCAGCTTATGGGACAGGTTAAACTACGAGCAGTACTTC.

This clone has ten or more counts. The V call is TRBV3-1 (or the pseudogene TRBV3-2), the J call TRBJ1-2, with D uncertain. Trimming cost V 0 bases and J 8 bases, with 13 bases left between them. The CDR3 has 14 residues. Looked up from germline, CDR1 is LGHDT and CDR2 is YNNKEL (reference sequence). CDR3 loop: CASSQEARGEGYTF. The CDR3 DNA reads TGTGCCAGCAGCCAAGAGGCACGGGGTGAGGGCTACACCTTC.

The chain links TRBV5-5 to TRBJ1-4, with 10 bases identical to TRBD1. Germline CDR1 SGHKS, CDR2 YYEKEE (reference sequence). CDR3 length equals 17 residues. J lost 0 bases, V lost 4 bases, and 6 bases had no gene match. CDR3 bases: TGTGCCAGCAGCCCTGACAGGGGGCTTGCAACTAATGAAAAACTGTTTTTT. Amino acid sequence: CASSPDRGLATNEKLFF.

The chain joins TRBV19 to TRBJ2-5; possible D gene TRBD1, 5 bases. V was trimmed by 1 base and J by 2 bases, leaving 11 bases between them. The V gene's germline CDR1 is LNHDA and CDR2 SQIVND (reference sequence). There are 15 residues in the CDR3. CDR3 coding DNA: TGTGCCAGTAGTATAGGGGGCCTGTCGCAAGAGACCCAGTACTTC. This codes for CASSIGGLSQETQYF.

The chain is built from TRBV19 and TRBJ2-5; D perhaps matches TRBD2 (7 bases). This CDR3 has 14 residues. Germline-derived CDR1 and CDR2 are LNHDA and SQIVND (reference sequence). V lost 5 bases to trimming and J lost 5 bases, with 15 bases between them. DNA for the CDR3: TGTGCCAGTAGTCTTGCGGGGGCGTGGGAGACCCAGTACTTC. Amino acid sequence: CASSLAGAWETQYF.

This clone was counted a single time. The genes are TRBV5-4 and TRBJ1-4; 11 nucleotides agree with TRBD1. CDR3 length: 16 amino acids. Trimming removed 4 bases from V and 7 bases from J; junction bases left unmatched: 9. Germline V gene data show CDR1 as SGHNT and CDR2 as YYREEE (reference sequence). CDR3 bases: TGTGCCAGCAGCCAAGGACAGGGGGCGCTCGGTGAAAAACTGTTTTTT. This translates into CASSQGQGALGEKLFF.

J is TRBJ2-3 and V is TRBV5-1; 12 nucleotides align to TRBD1. Germline V lookup: CDR1 SGHRS, CDR2 YFSETQ. The CDR3 totals 16 residues. V shed 6 bases, J shed 4 bases, and the junction held 9 bases outside the gene matches. In DNA form, the CDR3 reads TGCGCCAGCACCCGAGCGGGACAGGGGGCCGCAGATACGCAGTATTTT. Its protein is CASTRAGQGAADTQYF. The full variable domain, rest sourced from reference TRBV5-1 and TRBJ2-3, is KAGVTQTPRYLIKTRGQQVTLSCSPISGHRSVSWYQQTPGQGLQFLFEYFSETQRNKGNFPGRFSGRQFSNSRSEMNVSTLELGDSALYLCASTRAGQGAADTQYFGPGTRLTVL.

The V and J genes are TRBV6-5 and TRBJ2-7; the match to TRBD2 covers 11 bases. CDR3 length: 15 residues. Germline V gene data show CDR1 as MNHEY and CDR2 as SVGAGI. With 6 bases clipped from V and 1 base from J, the junction kept 5 bases outside the gene matches. CDR3: CASRLAGAGSYEQYF. The CDR3 DNA reads TGTGCCAGCAGACTAGCGGGAGCCGGATCCTACGAGCAGTACTTC.

CDR3 in amino acids: CASSTGTSGVTDTQYF. CDR3 in DNA: TGTGCCAGCAGCACTGGGACTAGCGGGGTCACAGATACGCAGTATTTT. The chain employs TRBV11-3 and TRBJ2-3; 13 nucleotides align to TRBD2. Germline CDR1 reads SGHNT; CDR2 reads YENEEA. The length of the CDR3 is 16 residues. The ends lost 5 bases at V and 2 bases at J; junction bases unmatched: 4.

The V gene is TRBV10-2, the J gene TRBJ1-5; D remains unclear. From germline, CDR1 is WSHSY and CDR2 SAAADI. Between the trimmed V and J ends, which lost 3 bases and 4 bases, there was a span of 22 bases. The CDR3 has 18 amino acids. The CDR3, as DNA: TGCGCCAGCAGTGACGAACTAGGTGGGTCAGGTGAAAATCAGCCCCAGCATTTT. Translated: CASSDELGGSGENQPQHF.

This clone was recorded a few times. V usage is TRBV30 and J usage is TRBJ1-3; D is unresolved. The CDR3 sequence is 13 residues long. V was pared by 0 bases and J by 5 bases, with 8 bases between. Germline V lookup: CDR1 GTSNPN, CDR2 SVGIG (reference sequence). The CDR3 bases are TGTGCCTGGAGTGTACGAGGTAGAAACACCATATATTTT. Its protein product is CAWSVRGRNTIYF. The full variable domain, in which reference TRBV30 and TRBJ1-3 provide the parts outside the CDR3, is SQTIHQWPATLVQPVGSPLSLECTVEGTSNPNLYWYRQAAGRGLQLLFYSVGIGQISSEVPQNLSASRPQDRQFILSSKKLLLSDSGFYLCAWSVRGRNTIYFGEGSWLTVV.

This clone was recorded once. The rearrangement joins TRBV19 to TRBJ2-3; 7 bases map to TRBD2. Germline CDR1 and CDR2: LNHDA and SQIVND (reference sequence). The J segment lost 0 bases and the V segment lost 2 bases, leaving 11 bases of the junction unmatched. The CDR3 is made up of 18 amino acids. The CDR3 bases are TGTGCCAGTAGTATACTCCGGGCTAGCGGACCTAGCACAGATACGCAGTATTTT. Translated, it gives CASSILRASGPSTDTQYF.

The chain couples TRBV6-5 to TRBJ1-1; the D gene is possibly TRBD1 (5 bases). The germline gives CDR1 MNHEY, CDR2 SVGAGI. V lost 2 bases and J lost 11, with 21 bases in between. CDR3 length equals 15 residues. The CDR3 nucleotides are TGTGCCAGCAGTTACAATAAGGGACTCTTAAAGAAGGCTTTCTTT. This codes for CASSYNKGLLKKAFF.

This clone was counted once. The rearrangement links TRBV4-1 to TRBJ2-3; possible D gene TRBD2, 6 bases. The CDR3 is 17 amino acids. CDR1 and CDR2 from the germline V gene are MGHRA and YSYEKL. Between the trimmed V and J ends, which lost 0 bases and 0 bases, there was a span of 13 bases. This CDR3 is CASSQDSDSGSTDTQYF. CDR3 in DNA: TGCGCCAGCAGCCAAGATTCGGATAGCGGTAGCACAGATACGCAGTATTTT.

In its sample, this clone was seen once. This chain links TRBV5-4 with TRBJ2-1, with 10 bases lining up with TRBD2. Germline V gene data show CDR1 as SGHNT and CDR2 as YYREEE (reference sequence). The CDR3 covers 18 residues. The J segment lost 10 bases and the V segment lost 0 bases, leaving 16 bases of the junction unmatched. The CDR3 is CASSLARAGLAGAVEQFF. The DNA for the CDR3 is TGTGCCAGCAGCTTGGCCCGTGCGGGTCTAGCGGGAGCTGTAGAGCAGTTCTTC. Full variable domain (rest looked up from reference TRBV5-4 and TRBJ2-1): ETGVTQSPTHLIKTRGQQVTLRCSSQSGHNTVSWYQQALGQGPQFIFQYYREEENGRGNFPPRFSGLQFPNYSSELNVNALELDDSALYLCASSLARAGLAGAVEQFFGPGTRLTVL.

The genes are TRBV11-2 and TRBJ2-1; tentative D call: TRBD2 (6 bases). Germline CDR1 is SGHAT and CDR2 is FQNNGV. The V end lost 5 bases, the J end lost 0 bases, and 11 bases lay between the germline ends. The CDR3 extends over 15 amino acids. CDR3 loop: CASSLGAGSYNEQFF. The CDR3 nucleotides read TGTGCCAGCAGCCTCGGAGCGGGCTCCTACAATGAGCAGTTCTTC.

This chain links TRBV6-5 with TRBJ2-3; 8 positions agree with TRBD2. CDR1 is MNHEY and CDR2 is SVGAGI in the germline V gene. Germline trimming cut 8 bases from V and 5 bases from J; bases unmatched to any gene: 6. CDR3 length equals 13 residues. The CDR3 protein is CASSGGPGDTQYF. CDR3 sequence (DNA): TGTGCCAGCTCGGGGGGGCCGGGAGATACGCAGTATTTT.

This sequence joins TRBV5-1 and TRBJ2-1, with a possible D match to TRBD2 (6 bases). Germline V CDR1 and CDR2: SGHRS, YFSETQ. V was trimmed by 0 bases and J by 1 base, leaving 14 bases between them. The CDR3 is made up of 17 amino acids. The CDR3 here is CASSLGGGAGSYNEQFF. CDR3 bases: TGCGCCAGCAGCTTGGGGGGCGGGGCGGGGTCCTACAATGAGCAGTTCTTC.

In DNA, the CDR3 is TGTGCCAGCAGCCACGGGAGGGGTGTTCAGCCCCAGCATTTT. Amino acid sequence: CASSHGRGVQPQHF. This chain links TRBV3-1 (or the pseudogene TRBV3-2) with TRBJ1-5, with D possibly being TRBD1 (5 bases). Deletions cut 3 bases from V and 6 bases from J, with 12 bases between. Germline CDR1 and CDR2: LGHDT and YNNKEL (reference sequence). The CDR3 contains 14 residues.